This entry features one T cell receptor (beta chain) sequence. Its antigen remains unidentified. Clones were sequenced by immunoSEQ multiplex PCR, and TCRdb holds only the in-frame ones, with some missing. The sample holds over 45,000 clones; less than 85% are singletons and the top ten take roughly 17%. This entry is derived from a study of radiotherapy plus CTLA-4 blockade in lung cancer. J lost 4 bases, V lost 1 base, and 7 bases had no gene match. Germline V gene sequence: CDR1 LNHDA, CDR2 SQIVND (reference sequence). This CDR3 is built from 16 residues. The study gave focal radiation plus ipilimumab CTLA-4 blockade to patients with chemo-refractory metastatic non-small-cell lung cancer. The study's findings and limits: Early blood T cell clone dynamics, with interferon-beta, were reported to best predict response.

This receptor was identified in a human donor with non-small cell lung cancer who had a complete response to radiotherapy plus ipilimumab. The material was peripheral blood, obtained from a patient treated with radiotherapy plus ipilimumab. The J gene is TRBJ1-5, the V gene TRBV19; 7 bases map to TRBD1. CDR3 residues: CASSIGGGRPNQPQHF. As DNA, the CDR3 is TGTGCCAGTAGTATAGGAGGGGGCAGGCCTAATCAGCCCCAGCATTTT.